This T cell receptor (beta chain) was sequenced in a study of glioma-infiltrating T cells after dendritic cell vaccination. At the level of the study: At biweekly intervals, patients got three intradermal dendritic cell vaccine injections.

Only patients with spare fresh-frozen tumor and over two years of follow-up were included. V was pared by 3 bases and J by 1 base, with 12 bases between. Germline lookup yields CDR1 SGHVS and CDR2 FNYEAQ. This CDR3 is built from 15 residues. Method: immunoSEQ multiplex PCR; TCRdb's copy keeps in-frame clones and lacks some. There are 93,000 or so clones in the sample; 81% occur only once, and approximately 12% lies in the top ten. The chain carries TRBV7-6 and TRBJ1-1; possibly TRBD1 for D (5 bases). This receptor was taken from a human donor with glioblastoma. Material: blood, obtained before dendritic cell vaccination. The CDR3 DNA follows: TGTGCCAGCAGCTTGGGGCCGGACGAGAACACTGAAGCTTTCTTT. Its translation is CASSLGPDENTEAFF.